These 22 T cell receptor beta chains were all obtained from the same sample, sequenced in a study of shared clonotypes between healthy human individuals. Assay used: immunoSEQ multiplex PCR; TCRdb lists only in-frame clones, some missing. The sample lists about a million clones, approximately 80% occurring once. Material for sequencing was memory CD4+ T cells sorted from blood. Subset specified: CD45RA-negative fraction. The receptor source for this set is a man aged 18 to 30 in good health.

The CDR3 coding sequence is TGCGCCAGCAGCATGATAGCGGCCCTCGGGGAGACCCAGTACTTC. It yields the protein CASSMIAALGETQYF. The chain has TRBV5-1 and TRBJ2-5; tentative D call: TRBD2 (6 bases). The V end lost 4 bases, the J end lost 5 bases, and 18 bases lay between the germline ends. CDR1 and CDR2 from the germline V gene are SGHRS and YFSETQ. This CDR3 is 15 amino acids long.

V is TRBV5-4 and J is TRBJ1-6; D remains unclear. The CDR3 totals 14 residues. CDR1 is SGHNT and CDR2 is YYREEE in the germline V gene (reference sequence). Trimming cost V 0 bases and J 5 bases, with 6 bases left between them. As DNA, the CDR3 is TGTGCCAGCAGCTTGGACATGAATAATTCACCCCTCCACTTT. Residues: CASSLDMNNSPLHF.

The rearrangement uses TRBV5-1 and TRBJ2-6; D ambiguous. The germline gives CDR1 SGHRS, CDR2 YFSETQ. With 6 bases removed from V and 0 bases from J, the gap between germline ends came to 7 bases. The CDR3 loop spans 14 amino acids. CDR3 residues: CASTITSGANVLTF. CDR3 DNA sequence: TGCGCCAGCACAATTACCTCTGGGGCCAACGTCCTGACTTTC.

The V and J genes are TRBV18 and TRBJ2-3; unclear D gene. Germline V CDR1 and CDR2: KGHSH, LQKENI. V was cut by 6 bases and J by 2 bases, with 9 bases left in between. The CDR3 length is 13 residues. The CDR3 protein is CASSTEYTDTQYF. The CDR3 DNA is TGTGCCAGCTCGACGGAATACACAGATACGCAGTATTTT.

CDR3 coding DNA: TGTGCCATCAGCGCCGGGAGGGAGCAGTACTTC. This encodes CAISAGREQYF. V and J are TRBV10-3 and TRBJ2-7; 7 bases are shared with TRBD2. CDR1 is ENHRY, CDR2 SYGVKD, per germline. The CDR3 is 11 residues long. V was clipped by 6 bases and J by 7 bases; unmatched bases: 3.

This clone was observed once. The gene calls are TRBV15 and TRBJ2-5; no clear D gene. Germline assignment: CDR1 LNHNV and CDR2 YYDKDF (reference sequence). The CDR3 totals 14 residues. Trimming left V 0 bases short and J 4 bases short, with 9 bases between. CDR3 amino acids: CATSRDMGTETQYF. In DNA form, the CDR3 reads TGTGCCACCAGCAGAGATATGGGTACAGAGACCCAGTACTTC.

V usage is TRBV6-5 and J usage is TRBJ2-3, with 7 bases matching TRBD1. Trimming at V came to 6 bases and at J to 3 bases, leaving 6 bases not matched to a gene. CDR1 is MNHEY, CDR2 SVGAGI, per germline. CDR3 length: 14 amino acids. CDR3 residues: CASSQRQGTDTQYF. Written as DNA, the CDR3 is TGTGCCAGCAGCCAACGACAGGGAACAGATACGCAGTATTTT.

The gene calls are TRBV25-1 and TRBJ2-7, with 9 bases lining up with TRBD1. The germline V gene encodes CDR1 MGHDK and CDR2 SYGVNS. The junction had 12 bases not matched to a gene; V was cut back by 6 bases and J by 6 bases. The length of the CDR3 is 15 residues. CDR3 region: CASSPFRQGVSEQYF. CDR3 nucleotide sequence: TGTGCCAGCAGCCCTTTTAGACAGGGGGTAAGCGAGCAGTACTTC.

This chain joins TRBV19 and TRBJ1-2; 7 bases map to TRBD1. This CDR3 spans 15 amino acids. The germline V gene has CDR1 LNHDA and CDR2 SQIVND (reference sequence). Trimming at V came to 7 bases and at J to 4 bases, leaving 12 bases not matched to a gene. CDR3 coding DNA: TGTGCCAGTACCGATTCAGGGGGATTGCTCTATGGCTACACCTTC. This sequence encodes CASTDSGGLLYGYTF.

In the case of this clone: At the DNA level, this CDR3 is encoded by other sequences in the same sample as well. The chain couples TRBV19 to TRBJ2-7, with TRBD1 matching over 8 bases. The V and J ends lost 4 bases and 2 bases, in that order; junction bases with no gene match: 4. Per the germline V gene, CDR1 is LNHDA and CDR2 is SQIVND (reference sequence). The CDR3 spans 14 residues. CDR3: CASSTGTGPYEQYF. The CDR3 DNA reads as TGTGCCAGTAGTACCGGGACAGGACCCTACGAGCAGTACTTC.

This clone was counted between two and nine times. The CDR3 loop reads CASSDSTVGNEKLFF. The CDR3 DNA is TGTGCCAGCAGTGATTCGACAGTTGGTAATGAAAAACTGTTTTTT. This chain uses TRBV6-1 with TRBJ1-4, with D possibly TRBD1 on 5 matching bases. The germline V gene has CDR1 MNHNS and CDR2 SASEGT. The CDR3 contains 15 residues. The V gene lost 3 bases and the J gene lost 4 bases, with 12 bases spanning the gap.

This clone occurred once. CDR3 bases: TGTGCCAGCAGTTATGACAGGGGCTCTGGCTACACCTTC. It codes for CASSYDRGSGYTF. The chain couples TRBV27 to TRBJ1-2; TRBD1 matches at 8 bases. The CDR3 extends over 13 amino acids. Germline assignment: CDR1 MNHEY and CDR2 SMNVEV (reference sequence). V lost 4 bases to trimming and J lost 7 bases; unmatched junction nucleotides: 5.

The chain recombines TRBV11-2 with TRBJ2-2; 7 nucleotides align to TRBD1. The germline gives CDR1 SGHAT, CDR2 FQNNGV. With 5 bases clipped from V and 4 bases from J, the junction kept 4 bases outside the gene matches. The length of the CDR3 is 14 residues. The CDR3 DNA follows: TGTGCCAGCAGCCCCACAGGGGCCACCGGGGAGCTGTTTTTT. It specifies CASSPTGATGELFF.

A single count supports this clone. The chain carries TRBV27 and TRBJ2-1, with a weak D call TRBD2 (6 bases). This CDR3 has 12 amino acids. Between the trimmed V and J ends, which lost 6 bases and 5 bases, there was a span of 8 bases. Per germline, CDR1 MNHEY and CDR2 SMNVEV (reference sequence). In nucleotides, the CDR3 is TGTGCCAGCAGGGGACTGAACAATGAGCAGTTCTTC. This codes for CASRGLNNEQFF.

The chain couples TRBV4-1 to TRBJ1-2, with no clear D. V was pared by 0 bases and J by 9 bases, with 11 bases between. The CDR3 covers 13 residues. Germline loops: CDR1 MGHRA, CDR2 YSYEKL. The CDR3 loop is CASSQDRETSYTF. The CDR3 coding sequence is TGCGCCAGCAGCCAAGATCGGGAAACGAGCTACACCTTC.

A word on this clone: This sample also contains other DNA sequences that code for the same CDR3. J is TRBJ1-4 and V is TRBV15; D is unresolved. This CDR3 is 13 amino acids long. Germline values: CDR1 LNHNV, CDR2 YYDKDF (reference sequence). V dropped 0 bases and J dropped 8 bases, with 7 bases sitting between them. In DNA, the CDR3 is TGTGCCACCAGCAGAGATTTAGGGGAAAAACTGTTTTTT. Protein sequence: CATSRDLGEKLFF. The full variable domain, with the rest looked up from reference TRBV15 and TRBJ1-4, is DAMVIQNPRYQVTQFGKPVTLSCSQTLNHNVMYWYQQKSSQAPKLLFHYYDKDFNNEADTPDNFQSRRPNTSFCFLDIRSPGLGDTAMYLCATSRDLGEKLFFGSGTQLSVL.

The V call is TRBV5-4, the J call TRBJ2-1; D gene unclear. CDR3 length equals 12 residues. CDR1 SGHNT and CDR2 YYREEE come from the germline V gene (reference sequence). The V gene lost 4 bases and the J gene lost 12 bases, with 14 bases spanning the gap. CDR3 sequence: CASSQGPSPQFF. CDR3 DNA sequence: TGTGCCAGCAGCCAAGGACCCTCGCCGCAGTTCTTC.

The rearrangement uses TRBV9 and TRBJ2-3; TRBD1 aligns across 8 bases. This CDR3 has 14 residues. The germline gives CDR1 SGDLS, CDR2 YYNGEE. V gave up 3 bases and J gave up 3 bases; unmatched junction bases: 3. CDR3 DNA: TGTGCCAGCAGCGGGACAGGGCCGACAGATACGCAGTATTTT. This encodes CASSGTGPTDTQYF.

In its sample, this clone was seen many times. Distinct nucleotide sequences in the sample also encode this CDR3. Here the CDR3 DNA reads TGCGCCAGCAGAAGAGGACAGGGGGCTTACGAGCAGTACTTC. It yields the protein CASRRGQGAYEQYF. V and J are TRBV5-1 and TRBJ2-7; 11 nucleotides match TRBD1. Unmatched junction bases numbered 5, after V lost 5 bases and J lost 4 bases. The CDR3 totals 14 residues. CDR1 is SGHRS, CDR2 YFSETQ, per germline.

The V call is TRBV7-8, the J call TRBJ2-2; the match to TRBD1 covers 7 bases. The V gene's germline CDR1 is SGHVS and CDR2 FQNEAQ. V was pared by 3 bases and J by 4 bases, with 5 bases of the junction left unmatched. The CDR3 totals 15 residues. This CDR3 is CASSLTGLRTGELFF. The DNA of the CDR3 is TGTGCCAGCAGCTTGACAGGGCTTCGCACCGGGGAGCTGTTTTTT.

With regard to this clone: An end of the junction differs from the germline gene, which may be a read error. The chain's CDR3 is CASSPQLSSYNEQFF. Here the CDR3 DNA reads TGTGCTAGCAGTCCACAGCTTAGCTCCTACAATGAGCAGTTCTTC. The gene calls are TRBV7-7 and TRBJ2-1; no reliable D call. The germline V gene encodes CDR1 SSHAT and CDR2 FNYEAQ (reference sequence). This CDR3 region has 15 residues. Drawing the rest from reference TRBV7-7 and TRBJ2-1, the complete variable domain is GAGVSQSPRYKVTKRGQDVTLRCDPISSHATLYWYQQALGQGPEFLTYFNYEAQPDKSGLPSDRFSAERPEGSISTLTIQRTEQRDSAMYRCASSPQLSSYNEQFFGPGTRLTVL.

The chain uses TRBV6-6 and TRBJ2-5, with D possibly being TRBD2 (6 bases). Trimming pared 4 bases from V and 5 bases from J, leaving 14 bases between. Germline values: CDR1 MNHNY, CDR2 SVGAGI (reference sequence). CDR3 size: 14 residues. For the CDR3, the DNA is TGTGCCAGCAGTTCTTTACTAGGAGGGGAGACCCAGTACTTC. Amino acid sequence: CASSSLLGGETQYF.